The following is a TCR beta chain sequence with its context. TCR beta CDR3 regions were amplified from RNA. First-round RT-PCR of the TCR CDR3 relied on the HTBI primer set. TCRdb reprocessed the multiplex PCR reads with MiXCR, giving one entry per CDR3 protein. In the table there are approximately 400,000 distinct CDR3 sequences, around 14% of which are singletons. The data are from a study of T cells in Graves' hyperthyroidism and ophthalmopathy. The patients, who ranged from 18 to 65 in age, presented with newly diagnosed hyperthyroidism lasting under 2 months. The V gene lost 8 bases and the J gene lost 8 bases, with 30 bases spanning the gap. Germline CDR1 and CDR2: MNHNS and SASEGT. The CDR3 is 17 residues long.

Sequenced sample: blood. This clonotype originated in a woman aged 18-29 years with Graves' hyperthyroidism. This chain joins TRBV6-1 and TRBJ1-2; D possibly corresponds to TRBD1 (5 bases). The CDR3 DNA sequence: TGTGCCAGCGAGGGGTCCGGGGTTAGCGCAAAGTATGGGGGCTACACCTTC. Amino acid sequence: CASEGSGVSAKYGGYTF.